A single sample gave rise to the 21 T cell receptor beta chains below, sequenced in a study of T cells in Graves' hyperthyroidism and ophthalmopathy. TCR beta CDR3 regions were amplified from RNA transcripts. The primer set for the first-round RT-PCR of the TCR CDR3 was HTBI. TCRdb reprocessed the multiplex PCR reads via MiXCR and lists one record per CDR3 protein. The sample lists around 300,000 distinct CDR3 sequences, about an eighth occurring once. Sequenced sample: blood. The receptors were gathered from a young woman with Graves' hyperthyroidism that later progressed to Graves' ophthalmopathy.

This clonotype appeared a few times. The V gene is TRBV4-2, the J gene TRBJ2-7, with D hard to call. Germline values: CDR1 LGHNA, CDR2 YNFKEQ. CDR3 length: 13 amino acids. V was cut by 0 bases and J by 6 bases, with 9 bases left in between. This CDR3 is CASSQDWEPEQYF. CDR3 nucleotides: TGTGCCAGCAGCCAAGATTGGGAACCCGAGCAGTACTTC.

This clonotype appeared many times. The gene calls are TRBV18 and TRBJ2-7; unclear D gene. Germline loops: CDR1 KGHSH, CDR2 LQKENI. CDR3 length equals 15 residues. Trimming removed 3 bases from V and 0 bases from J, with 12 bases in between. Written as DNA, the CDR3 is TGTGCCAGCTCACCTCTGCAGTCTAGCTCCTACGAGCAGTACTTC. Its protein is CASSPLQSSSYEQYF.

This clonotype was observed many times. The gene calls are TRBV29-1 and TRBJ2-2, with D possibly TRBD1 on 5 matching bases. Germline CDR1 and CDR2: SQVTM and ANQGSEA. Trimming pared 4 bases from V and 5 bases from J, leaving 17 bases between. The CDR3 contains 15 residues. The CDR3 coding sequence is TGCAGCGTTGGTGATCAGGACACCTTAACCGGGGAGCTGTTTTTT. Its protein is CSVGDQDTLTGELFF.

This clonotype was observed many times. The rearrangement links TRBV7-2 to TRBJ1-6, with 9 bases matching TRBD1. This CDR3 is 14 amino acids long. The V gene end was trimmed by 4 bases and the J gene end by 9 bases; junction bases not matched to a gene: 4. Per the germline V gene, CDR1 is SGHTA and CDR2 is FQGNSA. In nucleotides, the CDR3 is TGTGCCAGCAGCTCCCGGGACAGGGCTTCACCCCTCCACTTT. It is translated as CASSSRDRASPLHF.

The chain couples TRBV11-2 to TRBJ1-2, with 9 bases identical to TRBD1. Per the germline V gene, CDR1 is SGHAT and CDR2 is FQNNGV. Losses at the gene ends were 5 bases for V and 10 bases for J; bases not matched to a gene: 11. CDR3 length: 14 residues. CDR3 nucleotide sequence: TGTGCCAGCAGCATACTTACCGGGACAGGGACCTACACCTTC. It specifies CASSILTGTGTYTF. Full variable domain (rest looked up from reference TRBV11-2 and TRBJ1-2): EAGVAQSPRYKIIEKRQSVAFWCNPISGHATLYWYQQILGQGPKLLIQFQNNGVVDDSQLPKDRFSAERLKGVDSTLKIQPAKLEDSAVYLCASSILTGTGTYTFGSGTRLTVV.

The chain links TRBV7-9 to TRBJ1-6; 9 bases are shared with TRBD1. The germline V gene encodes CDR1 SEHNR and CDR2 FQNEAQ (reference sequence). There are 17 residues in the CDR3. The V segment lost 5 bases and the J segment 6 bases; nucleotides outside the gene matches: 11. The CDR3 bases are TGTGCCAGCAGCCCCGTGAGACAGGGGGGGATTAATTCACCCCTCCACTTT. It encodes CASSPVRQGGINSPLHF.

The chain recombines TRBV19 with TRBJ1-6, with a tentative D call TRBD1 (5 bases). Germline V CDR1 and CDR2: LNHDA, SQIVND (reference sequence). The CDR3 extends over 14 amino acids. Trimming took off 6 bases at V and 7 bases at J, with 13 bases between the two ends. CDR3: CASSFLGLNSPLHF. CDR3 sequence (DNA): TGTGCCAGTAGCTTTCTGGGGCTGAATTCACCCCTCCACTTT.

In regard to this clonotype: This may be a read error: a much more frequent sequence differs by one nucleotide. The rearrangement joins TRBV20-1 to TRBJ2-2; TRBD2 might be the D (6 bases). CDR1 DFQATT and CDR2 SNEGSKA come from the germline V gene (reference sequence). CDR3 size: 14 residues. The CDR3 here is CGAAGTALRGELFF. The CDR3, as DNA: TGCGGTGCCGCCGGGACTGCCTTGAGGGGGGAGCTGTTTTTT.

The J gene is TRBJ2-7, the V gene TRBV28; D is possibly TRBD1 (5 bases). The CDR3 contains 14 residues. CDR1 is MDHEN, CDR2 SYDVKM, per germline. V dropped 5 bases and J dropped 3 bases, with 14 bases sitting between them. CDR3 nucleotide sequence: TGTGCCAGCAGTCATGACAGTAACATCTACGAGCAGTACTTC. Amino acid sequence: CASSHDSNIYEQYF.

This clonotype was found a few times. The chain has TRBV15 and TRBJ2-1; D unclear. The germline V and J ends were trimmed by 8 bases and 5 bases, with 13 bases remaining between them. The CDR3 contains 13 residues. Per the germline V gene, CDR1 is LNHNV and CDR2 is YYDKDF (reference sequence). This CDR3 is CATRPLADNEQFF. Written as DNA, the CDR3 is TGTGCCACCCGCCCCCTTGCTGACAATGAGCAGTTCTTC.

This clonotype was seen repeatedly, ten times or more. The V call is TRBV7-9, the J call TRBJ2-7; D not certain. Germline lookup yields CDR1 SEHNR and CDR2 FQNEAQ (reference sequence). The CDR3 loop spans 12 amino acids. Trimming shortened V by 5 bases and J by 1 base, and 6 bases separated the two germline ends. CDR3 loop: CASSAESYEQYF. CDR3 nucleotides: TGTGCCAGCAGCGCAGAATCCTACGAGCAGTACTTC.

The chain joins TRBV9 to TRBJ2-5; D ambiguous. The germline V and J ends were trimmed by 4 bases and 1 base, with 17 bases remaining between them. Germline loops: CDR1 SGDLS, CDR2 YYNGEE. The CDR3 runs 16 residues. The CDR3 spells CASSSWATASQETQYF. The CDR3, as DNA: TGTGCCAGCAGCTCTTGGGCCACGGCCAGCCAAGAGACCCAGTACTTC.

Many counts were recorded for this clonotype. This chain connects TRBV28 to TRBJ2-2, with TRBD2 identical over 9 bases. CDR3 length equals 16 residues. After removal of 5 bases from V and 6 bases from J, the junction contained 10 bases not matched to a gene. Per the germline V gene, CDR1 is MDHEN and CDR2 is SYDVKM. The CDR3 DNA follows: TGTGCCAGCAGTCATGTAGCGGGAGAGATTCCCGGGGAGCTGTTTTTT. Translated, it gives CASSHVAGEIPGELFF. Full variable domain (rest looked up from reference TRBV28 and TRBJ2-2): DVKVTQSSRYLVKRTGEKVFLECVQDMDHENMFWYRQDPGLGLRLIYFSYDVKMKEKGDIPEGYSVSREKKERFSLILESASTNQTSMYLCASSHVAGEIPGELFFGEGSRLTVL.

This chain connects TRBV6-1 to TRBJ1-2, with D possibly matching TRBD1 (5 bases). Germline V gives CDR1 MNHNS, CDR2 SASEGT. The CDR3 is 14 amino acids. Between the trimmed V and J ends, which lost 8 bases and 7 bases, there was a span of 20 bases. The CDR3 DNA reads TGTGCCAGCTCTACTCCGGGGGGAAGTCGTGGCTACACCTTC. Translating it yields CASSTPGGSRGYTF.

This clonotype occurred many times. This rearrangement joins TRBV11-1 to TRBJ2-3, with D perhaps assigned TRBD1 or TRBD2 (5 bases each). The CDR3 covers 20 residues. With 5 bases removed from V and 0 bases from J, the gap between germline ends came to 27 bases. CDR1 SGHAT and CDR2 FQDESV come from the germline V gene (reference sequence). The CDR3: CASSGGGKRSVFGSTDTQYF. The CDR3 DNA reads TGTGCCAGCAGCGGGGGTGGGAAGCGGAGTGTCTTCGGGAGCACAGATACGCAGTATTTT.

CDR3 DNA: TGTGCCAGCAGTGAGGCAGGTGCCCCCTACGAGCAGTACTTC. It encodes CASSEAGAPYEQYF. V and J are TRBV6-1 and TRBJ2-7; D gene ambiguous. Trimming took off 3 bases at V and 2 bases at J, with 11 bases between the two ends. Germline V gene sequence: CDR1 MNHNS, CDR2 SASEGT. The CDR3 consists of 14 residues.

The J gene is TRBJ2-4, the V gene TRBV4-1, with 13 positions matching TRBD2. V lost 2 bases to trimming and J lost 5 bases; unmatched junction nucleotides: 6. The CDR3 contains 17 residues. CDR1 is MGHRA and CDR2 is YSYEKL in the germline V gene. The CDR3 reads CASSQLPGLAGQNIQYF. The CDR3 coding sequence is TGCGCCAGCAGCCAACTTCCGGGACTAGCGGGACAAAACATTCAGTACTTC.

The chain couples TRBV5-8 to TRBJ1-5; no clear D gene. The CDR3 contains 13 residues. Deletions cut 0 bases from V and 6 bases from J, with 7 bases between. Germline CDR1 is SGHTS and CDR2 is YDEGEE. CDR3 bases: TGTGCCAGCAGCTTGGAGGATGGTCAGCCCCAGCATTTT. The encoded protein is CASSLEDGQPQHF.

This clonotype was seen ten or more times. The chain couples TRBV20-1 to TRBJ2-3; perhaps TRBD2 as D (5 bases). The CDR3 covers 13 residues. The germline V and J ends were trimmed by 6 bases and 4 bases, with 14 bases remaining between them. The V gene's germline CDR1 is DFQATT and CDR2 SNEGSKA (reference sequence). CDR3 sequence: CSAPDSKPDTQYF. The CDR3 coding sequence is TGCAGTGCCCCGGACTCTAAGCCAGATACGCAGTATTTT.

This clonotype was picked up many times. The CDR3 sequence is CSASFPGGEQYF. The CDR3 DNA follows: TGCAGTGCTAGTTTCCCAGGTGGGGAGCAGTACTTC. The rearrangement joins TRBV20-1 to TRBJ2-7, with unresolved D. CDR1 and CDR2 (germline): DFQATT, SNEGSKA (reference sequence). The CDR3 is made up of 12 amino acids. Trimming left V 3 bases short and J 7 bases short, with 13 bases between.

Remarks on this clonotype: Just one base apart from a much larger clone, this may be a read error. J is TRBJ2-2 and V is TRBV30; D call uncertain. This CDR3 region has 15 residues. The germline V gene encodes CDR1 GTSNPN and CDR2 SVGIG (reference sequence). Trimming cost V 5 bases and J 3 bases, with 16 bases left between them. CDR3 loop: CAWGDYRRYTGELFF. DNA of the CDR3: TGTGCCTGGGGTGATTATAGACGTTACACCGGGGAGCTGTTTTTT.